This TCR beta chain was profiled in a study of T cells in Graves' hyperthyroidism and ophthalmopathy (dated by TCRdb to about 2019). Describing the broader study: Peripheral blood was sampled at the time of initial diagnosis, prior to any treatment. Prospective prediction of ophthalmopathy was tested in an independent validation cohort of 18 to 20 hyperthyroidism patients and 15 to 17 patients who later progressed to ophthalmopathy. The paper describes TCR Vbeta CDR3 sequencing of about 140 peripheral blood samples, made up of fewer than 50 ophthalmopathy patients, around 78 hyperthyroidism patients and around 17 progressor patients. After sampling, hyperthyroidism patients received methimazole starting at 30 mg daily, and ophthalmopathy patients received high-dose intravenous methylprednisolone. The roughly 90 discovery patients were divided at random into training and test sets in a 7:3 ratio. Thyroid tissue and blood T-cell repertoires from six Graves' hyperthyroidism patients were also compared in the study. To identify TCR V-J signatures that set the groups apart, the researchers used a discovery cohort of 95 to 100 patients, made up of fewer than 50 with Graves' ophthalmopathy and 55 to 65 with stable Graves' hyperthyroidism.

The table lists this clonotype with a few counts. Its antigen specificity is not known. No base-level quality is on record; no much larger clone is a single base apart. Amplification of TCR beta CDR3 regions was carried out from RNA transcripts. The first round of RT-PCR for the TCR CDR3 was performed with the HTBI primer set and the Qiagen OneStep RT-PCR kit. A second multiplex PCR round built the libraries, followed by size selection and purification. Paired-end sequencing of the libraries was performed with 100 bp reads on an Illumina HiSeq2000. Concerning the study's data processing: SOAPnuke was used to process the raw data, throwing out any read that contained adapters or uncalled bases, had a mean Phred below 15, or lacked an exact constant-primer or identifier match. High-quality paired reads were merged using COPE v1.2.5, and each unique nucleotide sequence was defined as a clonotype. MiTCR v1.1 was used to align the clonotypes against IMGT TRBV, TRBD and TRBJ reference segments. Analysis was restricted to V-J combinations with a frequency above 0.0001, which covered 99.2% of repertoires. The TCS score was defined as the ratio of F50 (clonal expansion) to E x V (chaos), calculated using BLOSUM62-based TCRdist between CDR3 peptides within each V-J. Welch's t-statistics and random forest reduced several hundred V-J features to under 15, which were used in a naive Bayes classifier (R e1071). TCRdb applied fastp at Q25 and MiXCR to the public reads, then kept only in-frame beta chains. Every CDR3 protein is listed once, alongside the most common genes and DNA of its rows. Here the V and J calls rest on TCRdb's processing, not on the authors' analysis. The sample table lists around 690,000 distinct CDR3 sequences, roughly a sixth of them with a count of one. The biggest ten clones account for about 16% of the sample.

Trimming costs V 3 bases and J 0 bases, and their ends lie 5 bases apart. The CDR3, from cysteine to phenylalanine, totals 14 residues. The CDR3 DNA has 42 bases and is translated from base 1. Via the germline V gene (reference sequence), CDR1 is LNHDA and CDR2 SQIVND. What the study reported, not specific to this receptor: No statistical method was used to set the sample size in advance, and investigators knew the group allocation. Most expanded thyroid clonotypes (frequency above 0.001) were also detected in blood, a finding suggesting that blood repertoires may reflect thyroid immune responses. A 13 V-J signature model separated ophthalmopathy from stable hyperthyroidism, with around 88% sensitivity and roughly 84% specificity in cross-validation and 80%/75% in testing. In validation, the model predicted progression to ophthalmopathy a median of approximately 6.3 months before onset, with approximately 68% sensitivity and 72.22% specificity.

Graves' hyperthyroidism was defined as stable when no progression to ophthalmopathy occurred over 18 months of follow-up. Hyperthyroidism patients were aged 18 to 65 years and newly diagnosed, with disease duration of less than 2 months. The study excluded patients with uncontrolled infections, other autoimmune diseases, pregnancy or lactation. Diagnoses were established on the basis of clinical symptoms, serum thyroxine and TRAb, thyroid ultrasound, and orbital computed tomography. PBMCs were isolated from roughly 10 ml of fresh peripheral blood by Ficoll-Paque density gradient centrifugation. Trizol reagent was used to extract total RNA, and RNA quality was then checked on an Agilent 2100 Bioanalyzer.

The sequenced sample consisted of blood. The clonotype originates from a man between 45 and 60 years old with Graves' hyperthyroidism. The receptor chain draws on TRBV19 and TRBJ2-2; no confident D gene assignment can be made. For the CDR3, the sequence is CASSIRANTGELFF. The sequence in DNA is TGTGCCAGTAGTATTAGGGCGAACACCGGGGAGCTGTTTTTT.